The present TCR beta chain was sequenced within a study of blood T cell repertoires in COVID-19. Study summary: There were acute and convalescent COVID-19 samples, and they came from the United States, Italy and Spain.

Looked up from germline, CDR1 is MDHEN and CDR2 is SYDVKM. V lost 6 bases and J 3 bases, leaving 6 bases between the germline ends. The CDR3 runs to 13 residues. Method: immunoSEQ multiplex PCR; TCRdb's copy keeps in-frame clones and lacks some. The data contain about 280,000 clones, almost 85% of them singletons. Sequences were obtained from peripheral blood. This sequence originates from a man aged 50-59 years with active or convalescent COVID-19. The chain joins TRBV28 to TRBJ1-6; D is undetermined. CDR3 region: CASRMSYNSPLHF. CDR3 nucleotides: TGTGCCAGCAGAATGAGCTATAATTCACCCCTCCACTTT.